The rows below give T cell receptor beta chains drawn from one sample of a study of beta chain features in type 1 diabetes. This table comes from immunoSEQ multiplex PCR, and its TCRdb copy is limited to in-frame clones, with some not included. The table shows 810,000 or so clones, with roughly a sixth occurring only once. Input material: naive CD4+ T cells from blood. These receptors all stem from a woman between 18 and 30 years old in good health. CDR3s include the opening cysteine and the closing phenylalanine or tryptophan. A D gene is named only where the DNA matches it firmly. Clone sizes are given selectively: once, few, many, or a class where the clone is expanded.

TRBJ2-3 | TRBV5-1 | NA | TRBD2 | CASSPGGTSGDTQYF | TGCGCCAGCAGCCCGGGTGGGACTAGCGGAGATACGCAGTATTTT
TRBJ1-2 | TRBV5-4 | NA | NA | CASSLGTGNYGYTF | TGTGCCAGCAGCTTGGGTACAGGGAACTATGGCTACACCTTC
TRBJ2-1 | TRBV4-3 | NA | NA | CASSQGQYNEQFF | TGCGCCAGCAGCCAAGGACAGTACAATGAGCAGTTCTTC
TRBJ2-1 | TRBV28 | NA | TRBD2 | CASSPQPGLAGENEQFF | TGTGCCAGCAGTCCCCAACCGGGACTAGCGGGAGAAAATGAGCAGTTCTTC
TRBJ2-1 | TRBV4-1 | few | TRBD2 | CASSQISGRNNEQFF | TGCGCCAGCAGCCAGATTAGCGGGAGGAACAATGAGCAGTTCTTC
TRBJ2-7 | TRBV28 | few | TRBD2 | CASGPGGTRGEQYF | TGTGCCAGCGGACCCGGGGGGACTCGCGGCGAGCAGTACTTC
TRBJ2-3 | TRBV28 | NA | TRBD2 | CASSHPGGNTDTQYF | TGTGCCAGCAGTCACCCGGGGGGTAACACAGATACGCAGTATTTT
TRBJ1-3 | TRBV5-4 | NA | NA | CASSAGTPGGNTIYF | TGTGCCAGCAGCGCCGGGACTCCGGGGGGAAACACCATATATTTT
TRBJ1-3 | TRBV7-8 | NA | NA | CASSLEWVPEGNTIYF | TGTGCCAGCAGCTTAGAGTGGGTGCCAGAGGGAAACACCATATATTTT
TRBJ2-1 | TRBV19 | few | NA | CASSSTESSYNEQFF | TGTGCCAGTAGTAGTACAGAGTCCTCCTACAATGAGCAGTTCTTC
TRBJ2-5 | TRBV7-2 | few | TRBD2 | CASSLASGFGETQYF | TGTGCCAGCAGCTTAGCTAGCGGGTTCGGAGAGACCCAGTACTTC
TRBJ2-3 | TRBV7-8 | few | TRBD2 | CASSRAGGSGSTDTQYF | TGTGCCAGCAGCCGCGCCGGGGGGAGCGGTAGCACAGATACGCAGTATTTT
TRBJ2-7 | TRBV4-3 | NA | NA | CASSPSPAGGAPYEQYF | TGCGCCAGCAGCCCCAGCCCTGCCGGGGGAGCTCCCTACGAGCAGTACTTC
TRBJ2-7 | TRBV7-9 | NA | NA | CASSLGGLGLGVEQYF | TGTGCCAGCAGCTTAGGAGGGCTGGGCCTGGGAGTCGAGCAGTACTTC
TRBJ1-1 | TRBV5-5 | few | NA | CASSSSPEIWDTEAFF | TGTGCCAGCAGCTCAAGCCCTGAAATTTGGGACACTGAAGCTTTCTTT
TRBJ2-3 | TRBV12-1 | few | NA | CAPGRGLAGVGVADTQYF | TGTGCCCCCGGGCGGGGACTAGCGGGAGTGGGAGTCGCAGATACGCAGTATTTT
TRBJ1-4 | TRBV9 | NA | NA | CASSPTGTGGEKLFF | TGTGCCAGCAGCCCTACCGGGACTGGGGGTGAAAAACTGTTTTTT
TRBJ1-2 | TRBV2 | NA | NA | CASKGGANYGYTF | TGTGCCAGCAAGGGAGGGGCTAACTATGGCTACACCTTC
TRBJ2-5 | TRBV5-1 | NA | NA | CASSLRFSQETQYF | TGCGCCAGCAGCCTGCGATTTAGCCAAGAGACCCAGTACTTC
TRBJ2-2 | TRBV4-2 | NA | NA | CASSQGRYSSSNTGELFF | TGTGCCAGCAGCCAGGGCAGATATTCGTCTTCGAACACCGGGGAGCTGTTTTTT
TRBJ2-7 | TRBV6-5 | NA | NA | CASSSPGLSYEQYF | TGTGCCAGCAGTTCACCAGGACTGTCCTACGAGCAGTACTTC
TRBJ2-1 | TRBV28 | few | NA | CASSLSRVEQFF | TGTGCCAGCAGTTTAAGCAGGGTTGAGCAGTTCTTC
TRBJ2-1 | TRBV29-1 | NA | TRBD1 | CSVLSGTGGSNEQFF | TGCAGCGTTCTCTCCGGGACAGGGGGCTCAAATGAGCAGTTCTTC
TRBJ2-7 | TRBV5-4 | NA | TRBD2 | CASSLDPSGIYEQYF | TGTGCCAGCAGCTTGGATCCTAGCGGAATCTACGAGCAGTACTTC
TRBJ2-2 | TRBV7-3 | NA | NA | CASSFQYNTGELFF | TGTGCCAGCAGCTTCCAGTATAACACCGGGGAGCTGTTTTTT
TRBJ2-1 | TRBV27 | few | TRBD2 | CASSLWAGGASNEQFF | TGTGCCAGCAGTCTCTGGGCGGGAGGGGCTAGCAATGAGCAGTTCTTC
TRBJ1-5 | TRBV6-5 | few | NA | CASSPRHLVQPQHF | TGTGCCAGCAGTCCTAGGCATTTGGTTCAGCCCCAGCATTTT
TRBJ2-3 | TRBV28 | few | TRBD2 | CASIAGDTDTQYF | TGTGCCAGCATAGCGGGAGACACCGATACGCAGTATTTT
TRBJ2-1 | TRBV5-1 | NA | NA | CASRTHNEQFF | TGTGCCAGCAGAACGCACAATGAGCAGTTCTTC
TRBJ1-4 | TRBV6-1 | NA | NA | CASSVEGLEKLFF | TGTGCCAGCAGTGTGGAGGGGCTAGAAAAACTGTTTTTT
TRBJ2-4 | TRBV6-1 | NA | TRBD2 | CASSKGLAGASIQYF | TGTGCCAGCAGTAAGGGACTAGCGGGAGCGAGCATTCAGTACTTC
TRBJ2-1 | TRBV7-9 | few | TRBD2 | CASSPTRTSGRGNEQFF | TGTGCCAGCAGCCCCACACGGACTAGCGGGAGAGGAAATGAGCAGTTCTTC
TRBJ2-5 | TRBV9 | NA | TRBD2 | CASSVASSGIETQYF | TGTGCCAGCAGCGTAGCATCTAGCGGGATCGAGACCCAGTACTTC
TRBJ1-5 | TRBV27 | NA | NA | CASGGFNQPQHF | TGTGCCAGCGGAGGGTTCAATCAGCCCCAGCATTTT
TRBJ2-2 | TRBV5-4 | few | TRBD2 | CASSPGLAGENTGELFF | TGTGCCAGCAGCCCGGGACTAGCGGGAGAGAACACCGGGGAGCTGTTTTTT
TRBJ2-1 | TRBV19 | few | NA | CASSSLSGVRLYEQFF | TGTGCCAGTAGTTCCCTCTCGGGAGTGCGTTTATATGAGCAGTTCTTC
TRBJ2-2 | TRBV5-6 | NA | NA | CASSVQGTNTGELFF | TGTGCCAGCAGTGTGCAGGGAACGAACACCGGGGAGCTGTTTTTT
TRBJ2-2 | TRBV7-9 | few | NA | CASGGRRGGGELFF | TGTGCCAGCGGAGGGAGGCGTGGCGGCGGGGAGCTGTTTTTT
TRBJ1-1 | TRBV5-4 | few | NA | CASSWEGEAFF | TGTGCCAGCAGCTGGGAGGGGGAGGCTTTCTTT
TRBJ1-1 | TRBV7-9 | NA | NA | CASSLVDSEAFF | TGTGCCAGCAGCTTAGTGGACTCTGAAGCTTTCTTT
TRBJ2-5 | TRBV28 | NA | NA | CASRPSGRETQYF | TGTGCCAGCAGACCGTCGGGTCGGGAGACCCAGTACTTC
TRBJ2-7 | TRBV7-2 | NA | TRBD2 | CASSTSGGNLYEQYF | TGTGCCAGCAGTACTAGCGGAGGGAACCTCTACGAGCAGTACTTC
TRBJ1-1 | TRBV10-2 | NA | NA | CASSPSAYTEAFF | TGCGCCAGCAGTCCCAGCGCCTACACTGAAGCTTTCTTT
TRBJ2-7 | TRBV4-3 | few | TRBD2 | CASSQGAGGRYEQYF | TGCGCCAGCAGCCAAGGAGCGGGAGGGAGATACGAGCAGTACTTC
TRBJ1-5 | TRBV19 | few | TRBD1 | CASNPGQGRNQPQHF | TGTGCCAGTAACCCTGGACAGGGCCGGAATCAGCCCCAGCATTTT
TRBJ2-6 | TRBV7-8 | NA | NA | CASRITGANVLTF | TGTGCCAGCCGGATTACAGGGGCCAACGTCCTGACTTTC
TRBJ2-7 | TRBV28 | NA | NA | CASSLYTLEQYF | TGTGCCAGCAGTTTATATACTCTCGAGCAGTACTTC
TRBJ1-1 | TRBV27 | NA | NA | CASSLGMTMNTEAFF | TGTGCCAGCAGTTTAGGAATGACCATGAACACTGAAGCTTTCTTT
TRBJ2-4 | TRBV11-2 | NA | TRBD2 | CASSLITSGSKNIQYF | TGTGCCAGCAGCTTAATAACTAGCGGGAGCAAAAACATTCAGTACTTC
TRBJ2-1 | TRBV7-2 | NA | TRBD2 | CASSVGLADNEQFF | TGTGCCAGCAGCGTGGGACTAGCTGACAATGAGCAGTTCTTC
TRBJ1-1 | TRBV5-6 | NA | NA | CASSFRDTEAFF | TGTGCCAGCAGTTTCCGGGACACTGAAGCTTTCTTT
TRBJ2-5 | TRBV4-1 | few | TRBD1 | CASSQDTSAGGNF | TGCGCCAGCAGCCAAGATACTTCGGCAGGGGGAAACTTC
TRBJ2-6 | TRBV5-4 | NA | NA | CASSSGTFLSGANVLTF | TGTGCCAGCAGCTCAGGGACATTCCTCTCTGGGGCCAACGTCCTGACTTTC